Listed here are 20 T cell receptor beta chains from one sample, sequenced in a study of T cells in Graves' hyperthyroidism and ophthalmopathy. There were TCR beta CDR3 regions amplified from RNA transcripts. The TCR CDR3 first-round RT-PCR relied on the HTBI primer set. Each CDR3 protein gets one entry after TCRdb re-called the multiplex PCR reads with MiXCR. The sample contains roughly 650,000 distinct CDR3 sequences, approximately 15% of which appear only once. Sequencing was done on a sample of blood. These receptor sequences come from a woman between 35 and 50 years old with Graves' ophthalmopathy.

This clonotype was observed at least ten times. The chain couples TRBV2 to TRBJ2-7; 9 nucleotides line up with TRBD1. CDR1 is SNHLY and CDR2 is FYNNEI in the germline V gene. Trimming at V came to 6 bases and at J to 2 bases, leaving 8 bases not matched to a gene. The CDR3 extends over 15 amino acids. The CDR3 here is CASRLDRGEPYEQYF. CDR3 coding DNA: TGTGCCAGCAGACTCGACAGGGGGGAACCCTACGAGCAGTACTTC.

This clonotype has a handful of counts. The chain couples TRBV6-1 to TRBJ1-4; possibly TRBD1 for D (6 bases). The CDR3 has 15 residues. Trimming pared 6 bases from V and 7 bases from J, leaving 18 bases between. The V gene's germline CDR1 is MNHNS and CDR2 SASEGT. CDR3 protein: CASRNGWGAAEKLFF. CDR3 DNA sequence: TGTGCCAGCAGGAACGGATGGGGGGCGGCTGAAAAACTGTTTTTT.

The V and J genes are TRBV5-1 and TRBJ2-3, with a tentative D call TRBD1 (6 bases). V lost 5 bases, J lost 4 bases, and 23 bases lay in between. Germline V lookup: CDR1 SGHRS, CDR2 YFSETQ. This CDR3 is 17 amino acids long. CDR3 nucleotide sequence: TGCGCCAGCAGACCTTATACCGGGACAAAGGGACCAGATACGCAGTATTTT. It encodes CASRPYTGTKGPDTQYF.

This clonotype was detected only once. The gene calls are TRBV7-2 and TRBJ2-7, with 9 nucleotides matching TRBD2. There are 13 residues in the CDR3. J lost 6 bases, V lost 4 bases, and 4 bases had no gene match. Germline CDR1 is SGHTA and CDR2 is FQGNSA. CDR3 sequence reads: CASSSGLALEQYF. The DNA of the CDR3 is TGTGCCAGCAGCTCGGGACTAGCTCTCGAGCAGTACTTC.

The rearrangement uses TRBV13 and TRBJ2-1, with 10 bases matching TRBD2. Germline V gene lookup returns CDR1 PRHDT and CDR2 FYEKMQ (reference sequence). The CDR3 has 19 amino acids. V dropped 5 bases and J dropped 3; count of bases not matched to a gene: 16. Written as DNA, the CDR3 is TGTGCCAGCAGCGAGGCCGGGACTAGCGCGTCCCACCACTACAATGAGCAGTTCTTC. Translating gives CASSEAGTSASHHYNEQFF.

This clonotype was recorded at least ten times. The chain carries TRBV2 and TRBJ2-7; D is unclear. This CDR3 comprises 13 residues. V was trimmed by 7 bases and J by 4 bases, leaving 14 bases between them. Germline-derived CDR1 and CDR2 are SNHLY and FYNNEI. This chain's CDR3 is CASNGNSLYEQYF. Written as DNA, the CDR3 is TGTGCCAGCAACGGCAATTCCCTGTACGAGCAGTACTTC.

The CDR3, as DNA: TGTGCCAGCAGTTTTGAGGGCTACACGAGCTCTGGGGCCAACGTCCTGACTTTC. This encodes CASSFEGYTSSGANVLTF. The rearrangement links TRBV2 to TRBJ2-6; D might be TRBD2 (5 bases). The length of the CDR3 is 18 residues. Germline values: CDR1 SNHLY, CDR2 FYNNEI. Trimming shortened V by 5 bases and J by 0 bases, and 17 bases separated the two germline ends.

This chain joins TRBV19 and TRBJ1-2; tentative D call: TRBD1 (6 bases). CDR1 is LNHDA and CDR2 is SQIVND in the germline V gene (reference sequence). The length of the CDR3 is 19 residues. The ends were cut back, 3 bases at V and 0 bases at J, with 23 bases in the middle. CDR3 nucleotide sequence: TGTGCCAGTAGTATTGAAGGGCCCCGGGACACCAGGTCTAACTATGGCTACACCTTC. It translates to CASSIEGPRDTRSNYGYTF.

As for this clonotype: A much larger clone lies a single base off, so this may be a read error. V usage is TRBV9 and J usage is TRBJ2-3; D perhaps matches TRBD2 (6 bases). Per germline, CDR1 SGDLS and CDR2 YYNGEE. The CDR3 covers 15 residues. The CDR3 sequence: CASTLGGALADTRYF. CDR3 nucleotides: TGTGCCAGCACCTTAGGAGGGGCGTTGGCAGATACGCGGTATTTT.

This clonotype has just a few counts. The rearrangement uses TRBV18 and TRBJ1-1; D is undetermined. The CDR3 is 15 amino acids. The germline V and J ends were trimmed by 3 bases and 0 bases, with 11 bases remaining between them. Germline lookup yields CDR1 KGHSH and CDR2 LQKENI. CDR3 sequence: CASSPPRSMNTEAFF. CDR3 nucleotides: TGTGCCAGCTCACCCCCTCGTTCTATGAACACTGAAGCTTTCTTT.

This clonotype has a count of ten or more. J is TRBJ2-7 and V is TRBV12-3 or TRBV12-4; 8 bases are a match to TRBD2. V trimming: 5 bases; J trimming: 2 bases; junction bases outside the gene matches: 8. This CDR3 has 15 amino acids. The CDR3 region is CASSTSSGGPYEQYF. The CDR3 coding sequence is TGTGCCAGCAGTACCTCCAGCGGGGGTCCCTACGAGCAGTACTTC.

The genes are TRBV7-2 and TRBJ2-7; D is possibly TRBD2 (6 bases). Between the trimmed V and J ends, which lost 5 bases and 0 bases, there was a span of 14 bases. The CDR3 has 15 residues. Per germline, CDR1 SGHTA and CDR2 FQGNSA. This chain's CDR3 is CASSRDSGSSYEQYF. In nucleotides, the CDR3 is TGTGCCAGCAGCCGGGACTCGGGGAGCTCCTACGAGCAGTACTTC.

This clonotype was found a few times. The chain combines TRBV7-9 with TRBJ2-1; D is unclear. The ends were cut back, 5 bases at V and 15 bases at J, with 17 bases in the middle. The CDR3 sequence is 12 residues long. Germline CDR1 SEHNR, CDR2 FQNEAQ (reference sequence). The CDR3 nucleotides read TGTGCCAGCAGCCCCCTCCCCCGTTCGTGGTTCTTC. Encoded protein: CASSPLPRSWFF.

This clonotype was detected ten times or more. The CDR3 is CASSSAGKSPGETQYF. CDR3 bases: TGTGCCAGCAGTTCGGCCGGGAAATCTCCGGGGGAGACCCAGTACTTC. The gene calls are TRBV28 and TRBJ2-5; a possible D gene is TRBD2 (5 bases). V lost 4 bases and J lost 5, with 20 bases in between. CDR1 and CDR2 from the germline V gene are MDHEN and SYDVKM. The CDR3 is 16 amino acids. The full variable domain, rest sourced from reference TRBV28 and TRBJ2-5, is DVKVTQSSRYLVKRTGEKVFLECVQDMDHENMFWYRQDPGLGLRLIYFSYDVKMKEKGDIPEGYSVSREKKERFSLILESASTNQTSMYLCASSSAGKSPGETQYFGPGTRLLVL.

This clonotype was detected ten times or more. This chain connects TRBV30 to TRBJ2-7; the match to TRBD2 covers 11 bases. Losses at the gene ends were 3 bases for V and 7 bases for J; bases not matched to a gene: 5. The CDR3 has 13 amino acids. Germline CDR1 reads GTSNPN; CDR2 reads SVGIG (reference sequence). The CDR3 nucleotides are TGTGCCTGGAGGCTAGCGGGAGGCGGGGAGCAGTACTTC. Protein product: CAWRLAGGGEQYF.

Many counts were recorded for this clonotype. V and J are TRBV28 and TRBJ1-2; D is unresolved. CDR1 MDHEN and CDR2 SYDVKM come from the germline V gene. The ends were cut back, 5 bases at V and 0 bases at J, with 10 bases in the middle. There are 14 residues in the CDR3. The CDR3 region has the DNA TGTGCCAGCAGTATCCCGGGAGCTAACTATGGCTACACCTTC. This translates into CASSIPGANYGYTF.

This clonotype has only one observation. The chain carries TRBV5-5 and TRBJ2-1; 7 nucleotides agree with TRBD2. The CDR3 has 15 amino acids. CDR1 is SGHKS and CDR2 is YYEKEE in the germline V gene (reference sequence). Trimming at V came to 0 bases and at J to 8 bases, leaving 8 bases not matched to a gene. The CDR3 DNA reads TGTGCCAGCAGCTTGGTAGGGGAGGGGTGGCATGAGCAGTTCTTC. This gives the protein CASSLVGEGWHEQFF.

This clonotype showed up many times. V and J are TRBV11-2 and TRBJ2-1, with 7 nucleotides matching TRBD2. The CDR3 spans 16 residues. With V trimmed by 1 base and J by 3 bases, 6 bases remained unmatched. Germline V lookup: CDR1 SGHAT, CDR2 FQNNGV. CDR3 loop: CASSLGGSSVYNEQFF. For the CDR3, the DNA is TGTGCCAGCAGCTTAGGCGGGAGTTCGGTCTACAATGAGCAGTTCTTC.

This clonotype has a count of ten or more. This chain uses TRBV7-6 with TRBJ1-2, with D perhaps matching TRBD1 (5 bases). CDR1 is SGHVS and CDR2 is FNYEAQ in the germline V gene. CDR3 length: 14 residues. Trimming removed 0 bases from V and 7 bases from J, with 12 bases in between. DNA of the CDR3: TGTGCCAGCAGCTTAGCGGGTGGGGCCGGTGGCTACACCTTC. Its protein product is CASSLAGGAGGYTF. Using reference TRBV7-6 and TRBJ1-2 for the parts outside the CDR3, the full variable domain is GAGVSQSPRYKVTKRGQDVALRCDPISGHVSLYWYRQALGQGPEFLTYFNYEAQQDKSGLPNDRFSAERPEGSISTLTIQRTEQRDSAMYRCASSLAGGAGGYTFGSGTRLTVV.

In the case of this clonotype: One base away lies a much larger clone, so this may be a sequencing read error. The chain employs TRBV20-1 and TRBJ2-1; a weak D match, TRBD2 (5 bases). The CDR3 is 14 residues long. V was pared by 4 bases and J by 0 bases, with 10 bases between. Germline V gene sequence: CDR1 DFQATT, CDR2 SNEGSKA (reference sequence). Here the CDR3 DNA reads TGCAGTGCTATCCCCGAGGGCTCCTACAATGAGCAGTTCTTC. Encoded protein: CSAIPEGSYNEQFF.